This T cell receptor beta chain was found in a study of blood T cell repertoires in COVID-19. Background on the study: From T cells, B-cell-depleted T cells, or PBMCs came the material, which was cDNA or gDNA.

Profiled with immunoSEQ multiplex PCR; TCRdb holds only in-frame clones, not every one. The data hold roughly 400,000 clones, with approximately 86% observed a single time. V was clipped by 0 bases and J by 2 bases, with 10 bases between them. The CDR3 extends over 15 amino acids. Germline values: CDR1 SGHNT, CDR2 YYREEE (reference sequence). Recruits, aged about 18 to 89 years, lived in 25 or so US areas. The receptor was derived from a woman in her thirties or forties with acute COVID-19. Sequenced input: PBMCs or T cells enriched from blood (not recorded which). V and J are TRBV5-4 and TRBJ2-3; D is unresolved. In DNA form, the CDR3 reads TGTGCCAGCAGCTTGGAAGTGGCAACCACAGATACGCAGTATTTT. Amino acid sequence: CASSLEVATTDTQYF. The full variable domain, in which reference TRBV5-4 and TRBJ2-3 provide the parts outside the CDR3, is ETGVTQSPTHLIKTRGQQVTLRCSSQSGHNTVSWYQQALGQGPQFIFQYYREEENGRGNFPPRFSGLQFPNYSSELNVNALELDDSALYLCASSLEVATTDTQYFGPGTRLTVL.